A selection of T cell receptor beta chains follows, all from one sample in a study of chemoradiotherapy in HPV16-positive cancers. Assay used: immunoSEQ multiplex PCR; TCRdb lists only in-frame clones, some missing. The table records approximately 5,400 clones, approximately 90% of them present only once. Sequenced material: blood, taken from a patient who underwent chemoradiotherapy. The origin of the receptors is a human donor with HPV-associated anogenital cancer. The CDR3 runs from the conserved cysteine through the conserved F or W. Each record gives: clone size, V gene, J gene, CDR3 protein. Clone size is given for some rows only: seen once, a few or many times, or a class if the clone is expanded.

-	TRBV11-3	TRBJ2-1	CASSLLSGGPSYNEQFF
-	TRBV29-1	TRBJ2-1	CSVGVNVRTGVGNEQFF
-	TRBV4-3	TRBJ2-3	CASRKAVAGTDTQYF
-	TRBV5-1	TRBJ2-7	CASSLGTGGYEQYF
-	TRBV7-6	TRBJ1-4	CASRPSGGGNEKLFF
-	TRBV18	TRBJ1-6	CASSPGTLGPLHF
-	TRBV15	TRBJ1-1	CATSRDPLAGNTEAFF
-	TRBV6-1	TRBJ2-1	CASSEYGQGLDNEQFF
-	TRBV5-4	TRBJ1-2	CASSPPGSYGYTF
-	TRBV15	TRBJ2-7	CATSRVVSYEQYF
-	TRBV1	TRBJ2-4	CTSSQEGRGLGKNIQYF
once	TRBV19	TRBJ1-1	CASSIATTGGLGEAFF
-	TRBV7-2	TRBJ2-1	CASSRGTGEGGEQFF
-	TRBV7-8	TRBJ2-7	CASSLGGTSGSREQYF
-	TRBV9	TRBJ2-7	CASSVVPAETYEQYF
-	TRBV6-5	TRBJ2-3	CASQDRNTDTQYF
-	TRBV11-3	TRBJ2-7	CASSSTGAEQYF
-	TRBV27	TRBJ2-7	CASRTPLGQTYEQYF
-	TRBV5-1	TRBJ1-2	CASSPGQGYGYTF
-	TRBV7-2	TRBJ2-5	CASSLTQETQYF
-	TRBV18	TRBJ1-5	CASSPPFSTSNQPQHF
-	TRBV19	TRBJ2-3	CASSSGLAGSRTDTQYF
-	TRBV5-1	TRBJ1-1	CASSLKGSGEAFF
-	TRBV28	TRBJ2-2	CASSLWRLAGANTGELFF
-	TRBV6-5	TRBJ1-2	CASNPGWPEDYGYTF
-	TRBV2	TRBJ2-1	CASSGRGGGIFYNEQFF
-	TRBV9	TRBJ2-3	CASDIGRGPSTDTQYF
-	TRBV4-3	TRBJ1-2	CASSQEGTGNYGYTF
-	TRBV7-2	TRBJ1-1	CASRRDHTEAFF
-	TRBV4-3	TRBJ1-2	CASSQVPGTDYGYTF
once	TRBV11-3	TRBJ2-3	CASSFMVIDTQYF
once	TRBV5-6	TRBJ1-6	CASSSGTGAWNSPLHF
-	TRBV7-2	TRBJ2-7	CASSPRQGRYEQYF
-	TRBV25-1	TRBJ2-3	CASSGPNVGTGVQDTQYF
few	TRBV6-6	TRBJ1-1	CASSRTPRGVTEAFF
once	TRBV4-1	TRBJ1-2	CASSQTRTEPNYGYTF
-	TRBV12-1	TRBJ2-3	CASSPSTDTQYF
-	TRBV7-3	TRBJ2-2	CASSSGLLGVAVGELFF
-	TRBV7-9	TRBJ2-7	CASSQSGQHYEQYF
-	TRBV6-9	TRBJ2-7	CASSYESPGSYEQYF
-	TRBV7-2	TRBJ2-1	CASSLLAGGGYNEQFF
few	TRBV19	TRBJ1-1	CASVKGLTNTEAFF
-	TRBV5-8	TRBJ2-3	CASSLGRGAGTDTQYF
once	TRBV19	TRBJ2-5	CASSILAGAPGETQYF
-	TRBV4-2	TRBJ2-7	CASSQGTEQYF
-	TRBV27	TRBJ2-1	CASSHAGRRDEQFF
once	TRBV10-3	TRBJ1-6	CAISEGRGPSPLHF
-	TRBV6-1	TRBJ2-1	CASSKEGGSYNEQFF
-	TRBV6-6	TRBJ1-1	CASSYVGAEAFF
-	TRBV5-1	TRBJ2-7	CASSRTGLYEQYF
-	TRBV5-5	TRBJ2-3	CASSRPSGGPYTDTQYF
-	TRBV7-3	TRBJ2-1	CASSLGTETFF
-	TRBV29-1	TRBJ2-7	CSGGQGAGEQYF
-	TRBV30	TRBJ1-2	CAWSVGGIGYTF
-	TRBV5-1	TRBJ2-1	CASSLGQGAGEQFF